This TCR beta chain emerged from a study of human T cells and chemical hapten exposure. The CDR3 spans 14 residues. Trimming removed 6 bases from V and 2 bases from J; junction bases left unmatched: 6. From germline, CDR1 is SNHLY and CDR2 FYNNEI. Each CDR3 protein is one row after TCRdb ran MiXCR on the RACE reads. Of just over 90,000 distinct CDR3 sequences in the sample, 8.5% to 9% were seen once. This clonotype has at least ten counts. The time point: healthy volunteer bleed at 2 weeks. Total RNA was isolated from unfractionated whole blood. V is TRBV2 and J is TRBJ2-5, with 7 bases aligning to TRBD2. The sequenced sample was whole blood. The sequence derives from a female donor in good health. Some clones in this sample may be carry-over from other donors' samples. This chain's CDR3 is CASRGPGGQETQYF. The DNA for the CDR3 is TGTGCCAGCAGGGGTCCCGGGGGGCAAGAGACCCAGTACTTC.